This T cell receptor (beta chain) comes out of a study of blood T cell repertoires in COVID-19. As for the study in general: Samples of COVID-19 (acute and convalescent) were obtained from the United States, Italy and Spain. The cDNA or gDNA used as material had been derived from T cells, B-cell-depleted T cells, or PBMCs.

This CDR3 contains 15 residues. Germline CDR1 reads LNHDA; CDR2 reads SQIVND (reference sequence). Original data processing: Researchers report that nucleated cell counts were estimated from reference gene primer amplification. Clones were sequenced by immunoSEQ multiplex PCR, and TCRdb holds only the in-frame ones, with some missing. That table gives V, J and clone size, and the DNA gave D and trimming. The sample lists 150,000 to 200,000 clones, over 85% occurring once. The source is a woman aged 45 to 65 with acute or convalescent COVID-19. The chain carries TRBV19 and TRBJ2-7; a possible D gene is TRBD1 (6 bases). The sample taken for sequencing was peripheral blood. The CDR3 here is CATSLSGDPSYEQYF. In DNA, the CDR3 is TGTGCTACGAGTCTATCAGGGGACCCTTCCTACGAGCAGTACTTC.